This TCR beta chain is drawn from a study of blood T cell dynamics during melanoma immunotherapy. Across the study: First-line therapy was either pembrolizumab or nivolumab with ipilimumab for metastatic melanoma.

The time point was: pre-treatment baseline. One draw preceded checkpoint blockade; another followed its first cycle at week 3. At 12 weeks after first infusion, RECIST 1.1 defined response for most patients. Germline CDR1 reads MDHEN; CDR2 reads SYDVKM. CDR3 length: 14 amino acids. Trimming left V 5 bases short and J 2 bases short, with 12 bases between. Study-wide results and limits: Unlike progressors, later disease-control patients had W3 repertoires gaining clonality or diversity.

Comment on this clone: Its antigen is as yet unknown.

Assay: immunoSEQ multiplex PCR; the TCRdb copy retains only in-frame clones and omits some. The repertoire includes around 20,000 clones, about nine tenths of them detected once, and about 1.2% sits in the top ten. The sequence came from a human donor with melanoma. The sequences come from blood, collected from a patient treated with checkpoint blockade. This chain connects TRBV28 to TRBJ2-5; D unresolved. CDR3 sequence: CASSRRRVQETQYF. The CDR3 nucleotides are TGTGCCAGCAGTCGCCGAAGGGTTCAAGAGACCCAGTACTTC.